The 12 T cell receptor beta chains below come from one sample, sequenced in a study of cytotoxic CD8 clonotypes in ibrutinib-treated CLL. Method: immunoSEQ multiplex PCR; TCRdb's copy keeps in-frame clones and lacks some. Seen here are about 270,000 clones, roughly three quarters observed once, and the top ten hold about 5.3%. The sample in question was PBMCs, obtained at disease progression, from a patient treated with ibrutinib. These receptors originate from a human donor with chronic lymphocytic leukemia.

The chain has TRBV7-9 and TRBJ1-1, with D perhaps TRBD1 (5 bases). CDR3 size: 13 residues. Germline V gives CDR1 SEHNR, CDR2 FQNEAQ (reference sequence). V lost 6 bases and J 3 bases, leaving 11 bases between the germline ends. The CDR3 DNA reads TGTGCCAGCAGTCGGGGCCCGGACACTGAAGCTTTCTTT. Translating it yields CASSRGPDTEAFF.

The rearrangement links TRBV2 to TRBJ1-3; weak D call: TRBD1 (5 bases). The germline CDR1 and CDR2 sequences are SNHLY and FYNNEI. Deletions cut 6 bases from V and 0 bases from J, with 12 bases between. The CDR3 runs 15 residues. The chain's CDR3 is CASSWDVDSGNTIYF. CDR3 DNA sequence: TGTGCCAGCAGCTGGGACGTTGACTCTGGAAACACCATATATTTT. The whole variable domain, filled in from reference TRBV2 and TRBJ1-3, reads EPEVTQTPSHQVTQMGQEVILRCVPISNHLYFYWYRQILGQKVEFLVSFYNNEISEKSEIFDDQFSVERPDGSNFTLKIRSTKLEDSAMYFCASSWDVDSGNTIYFGEGSWLTVV.

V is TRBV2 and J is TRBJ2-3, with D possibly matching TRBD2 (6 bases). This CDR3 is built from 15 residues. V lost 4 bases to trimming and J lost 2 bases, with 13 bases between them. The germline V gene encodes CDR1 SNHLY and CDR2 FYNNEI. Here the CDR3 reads CASSAEGRNTDTQYF. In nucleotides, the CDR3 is TGTGCCAGCAGTGCGGAGGGGAGAAACACAGATACGCAGTATTTT.

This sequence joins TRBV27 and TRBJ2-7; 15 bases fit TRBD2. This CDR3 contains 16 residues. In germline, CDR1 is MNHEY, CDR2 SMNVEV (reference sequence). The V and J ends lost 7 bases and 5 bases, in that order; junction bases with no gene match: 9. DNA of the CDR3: TGTGCCAGCAAAGAGGGACTAGCGGGAGGAAAAGACGAGCAGTACTTC. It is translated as CASKEGLAGGKDEQYF.

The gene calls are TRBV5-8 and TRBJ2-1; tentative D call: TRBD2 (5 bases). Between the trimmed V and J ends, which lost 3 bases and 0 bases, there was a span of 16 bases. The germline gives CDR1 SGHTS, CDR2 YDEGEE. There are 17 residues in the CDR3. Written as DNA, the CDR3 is TGTGCCAGCAGCTCTCGCGGGCTTTCTAGCTCCTACAATGAGCAGTTCTTC. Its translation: CASSSRGLSSSYNEQFF.

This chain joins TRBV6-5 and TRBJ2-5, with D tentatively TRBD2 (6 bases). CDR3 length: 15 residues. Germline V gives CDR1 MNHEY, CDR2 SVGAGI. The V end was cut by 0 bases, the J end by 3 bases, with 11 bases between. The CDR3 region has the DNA TGTGCCAGCAGTTACTCGTGGGGGGAAGAAGAGACCCAGTACTTC. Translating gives CASSYSWGEEETQYF.

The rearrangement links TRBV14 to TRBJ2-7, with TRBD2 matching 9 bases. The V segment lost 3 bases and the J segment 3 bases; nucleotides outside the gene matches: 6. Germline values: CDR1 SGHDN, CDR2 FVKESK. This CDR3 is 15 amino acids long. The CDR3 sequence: CASSHSREGLYEQYF. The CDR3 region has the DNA TGTGCCAGCAGCCACTCGCGGGAGGGCCTCTACGAGCAGTACTTC.

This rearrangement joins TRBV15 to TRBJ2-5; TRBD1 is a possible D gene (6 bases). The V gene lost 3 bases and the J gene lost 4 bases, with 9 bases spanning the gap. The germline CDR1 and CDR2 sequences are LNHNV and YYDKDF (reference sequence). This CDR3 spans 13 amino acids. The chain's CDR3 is CATSRNRVETQYF. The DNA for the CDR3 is TGTGCCACCAGCAGGAACAGGGTAGAGACCCAGTACTTC.

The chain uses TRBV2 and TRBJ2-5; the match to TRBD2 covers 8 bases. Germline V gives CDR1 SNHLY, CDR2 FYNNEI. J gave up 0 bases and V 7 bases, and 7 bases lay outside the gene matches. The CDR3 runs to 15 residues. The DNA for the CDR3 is TGTGCCAGCACCGTACTCGGGGGGGACCAAGAGACCCAGTACTTC. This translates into CASTVLGGDQETQYF.

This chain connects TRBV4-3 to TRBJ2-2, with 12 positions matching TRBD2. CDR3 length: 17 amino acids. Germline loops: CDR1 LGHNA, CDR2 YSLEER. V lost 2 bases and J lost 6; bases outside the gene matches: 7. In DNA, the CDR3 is TGCGCCAGCAGCCAAATGACTAGCGGGAGCAGGTCCGGGGAGCTGTTTTTT. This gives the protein CASSQMTSGSRSGELFF.

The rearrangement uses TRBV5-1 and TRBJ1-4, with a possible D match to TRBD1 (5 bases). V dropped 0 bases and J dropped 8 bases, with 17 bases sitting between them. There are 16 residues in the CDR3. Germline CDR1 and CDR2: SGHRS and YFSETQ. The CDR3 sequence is CASSLAPGSKGEKLFF. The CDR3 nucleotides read TGCGCCAGCAGCTTGGCCCCGGGCTCCAAGGGGGAAAAACTGTTTTTT.

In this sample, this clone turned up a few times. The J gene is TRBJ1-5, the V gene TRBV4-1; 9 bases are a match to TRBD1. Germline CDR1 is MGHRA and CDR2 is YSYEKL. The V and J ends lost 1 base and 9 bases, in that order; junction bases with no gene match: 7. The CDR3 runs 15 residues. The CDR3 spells CASSQGTGGSRPQHF. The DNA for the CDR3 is TGCGCCAGCAGCCAAGGAACAGGGGGCTCCCGGCCCCAGCATTTT.